This TCR beta chain was retrieved from a study of blood T cell repertoires in COVID-19. Living in about two dozen US areas, the participants were between 18 and 89 years of age. Only in-frame clones appear in the TCRdb table, and some are missing; sequencing was by immunoSEQ multiplex PCR. Of a few hundred thousand clones detected, 85% appear once; the ten largest clones hold roughly a sixth. The V and J ends lost 4 bases and 3 bases respectively, with 10 bases between them. Germline V gene data show CDR1 as KGHSH and CDR2 as LQKENI. The CDR3 covers 14 residues. The TCR was taken from a man aged 35 to 55 who had recovered from COVID-19. The specimen was PBMCs or T cells enriched from blood (not recorded which). The rearrangement links TRBV18 to TRBJ1-5, with D tentatively TRBD1 (6 bases). CDR3 sequence (DNA): TGTGCCAGCTCACTCCGGGACATCAATCAGCCCCAGCATTTT. The encoded protein is CASSLRDINQPQHF.